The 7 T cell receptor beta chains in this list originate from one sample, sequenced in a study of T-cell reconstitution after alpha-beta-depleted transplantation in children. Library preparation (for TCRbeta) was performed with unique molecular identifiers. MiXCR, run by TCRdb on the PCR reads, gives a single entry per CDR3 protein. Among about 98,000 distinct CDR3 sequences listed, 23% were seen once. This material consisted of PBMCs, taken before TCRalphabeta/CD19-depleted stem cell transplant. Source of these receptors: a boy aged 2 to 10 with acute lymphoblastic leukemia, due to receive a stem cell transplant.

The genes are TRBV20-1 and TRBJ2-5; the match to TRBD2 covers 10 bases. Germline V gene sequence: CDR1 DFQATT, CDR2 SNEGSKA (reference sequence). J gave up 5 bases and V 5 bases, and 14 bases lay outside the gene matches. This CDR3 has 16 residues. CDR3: CSAAPRRTSGAETQYF. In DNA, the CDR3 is TGCAGTGCTGCACCCCGGAGGACTAGCGGAGCTGAGACCCAGTACTTC.

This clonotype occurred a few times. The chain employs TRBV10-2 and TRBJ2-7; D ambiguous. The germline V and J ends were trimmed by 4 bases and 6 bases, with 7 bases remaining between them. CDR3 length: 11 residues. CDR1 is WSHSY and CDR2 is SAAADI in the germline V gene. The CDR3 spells CASSVGREQYF. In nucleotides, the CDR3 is TGCGCCAGCAGTGTAGGGCGCGAGCAGTACTTC.

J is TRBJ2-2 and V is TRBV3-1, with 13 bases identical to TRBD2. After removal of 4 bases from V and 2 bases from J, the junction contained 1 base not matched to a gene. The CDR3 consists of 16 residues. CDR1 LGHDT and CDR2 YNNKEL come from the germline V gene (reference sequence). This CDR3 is CASSRGLAGNTGELFF. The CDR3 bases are TGTGCCAGCAGCCGGGGACTAGCGGGAAACACCGGGGAGCTGTTTTTT.

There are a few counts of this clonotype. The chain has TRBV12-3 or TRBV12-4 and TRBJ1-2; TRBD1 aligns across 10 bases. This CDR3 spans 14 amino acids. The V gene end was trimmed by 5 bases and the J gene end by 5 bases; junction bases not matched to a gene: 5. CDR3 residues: CASSPRTGGYGYTF. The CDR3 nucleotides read TGTGCCAGCAGTCCGAGGACAGGGGGGTATGGCTACACCTTC.

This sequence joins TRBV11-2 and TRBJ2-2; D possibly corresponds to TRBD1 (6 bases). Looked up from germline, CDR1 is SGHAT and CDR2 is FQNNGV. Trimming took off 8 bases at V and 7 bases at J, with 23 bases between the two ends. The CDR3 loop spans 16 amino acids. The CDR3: CASSILGARVNGELFF. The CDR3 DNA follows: TGTGCCAGCTCAATATTGGGGGCGCGGGTTAACGGGGAGCTGTTTTTT.

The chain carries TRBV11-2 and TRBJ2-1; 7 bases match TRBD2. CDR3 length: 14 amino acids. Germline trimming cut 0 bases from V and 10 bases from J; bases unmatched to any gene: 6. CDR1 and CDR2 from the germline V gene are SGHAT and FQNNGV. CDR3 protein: CASSLERLAEEQFF. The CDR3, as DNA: TGTGCCAGCAGCTTAGAACGGCTAGCGGAGGAGCAGTTCTTC. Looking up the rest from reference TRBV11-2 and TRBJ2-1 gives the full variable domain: EAGVAQSPRYKIIEKRQSVAFWCNPISGHATLYWYQQILGQGPKLLIQFQNNGVVDDSQLPKDRFSAERLKGVDSTLKIQPAKLEDSAVYLCASSLERLAEEQFFGPGTRLTVL.

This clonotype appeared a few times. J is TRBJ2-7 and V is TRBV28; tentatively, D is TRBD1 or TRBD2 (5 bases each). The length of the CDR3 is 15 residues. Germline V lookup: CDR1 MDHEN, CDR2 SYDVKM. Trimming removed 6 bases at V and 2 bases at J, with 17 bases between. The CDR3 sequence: CASRIPGAVPYEQYF. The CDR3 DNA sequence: TGTGCCAGCAGAATCCCCGGGGCGGTGCCCTACGAGCAGTACTTC.